The 26 T cell receptor beta chains reported below all come from one sample, sequenced in a study of T-cell memory formation after mild COVID-19. TCRdb re-derived calls from the 5' RACE reads in MiXCR, one entry per CDR3 protein. The sample carries fewer than 400,000 distinct CDR3 sequences, approximately 12% recorded once. Sequencing was done on a sample of PBMCs or a T cell subset sorted from them (not recorded which). The receptors were gathered from a man younger than 35 who had mild COVID-19 (a few samples of this study predate the infection). Cell type and time point are not known.

The chain is built from TRBV27 and TRBJ1-1; 10 bases are a match to TRBD1. Germline CDR1 reads MNHEY; CDR2 reads SMNVEV (reference sequence). The CDR3 runs to 13 residues. With V trimmed by 11 bases and J by 2 bases, 5 bases remained unmatched. The CDR3 reads CAARQGANTEAFF. CDR3 coding DNA: TGTGCCGCCAGACAGGGGGCCAACACTGAAGCTTTCTTT.

This clonotype was observed at least ten times. The chain recombines TRBV6-2 or TRBV6-3 with TRBJ1-1; D uncertain. V shed 3 bases and J shed 5 bases, with 10 bases lying between them. CDR3 length: 13 amino acids. Germline CDR1 reads MNHEY; CDR2 reads SVGEGT. The chain's CDR3 is CASSYGRTTEAFF. The CDR3 DNA is TGTGCCAGCAGTTATGGGCGGACGACTGAAGCTTTCTTT.

The sample holds a few counts of this clonotype. V gene TRBV9 combines with J gene TRBJ1-5; D unclear. V lost 0 bases, J lost 2 bases, and 6 bases lay in between. Germline V gives CDR1 SGDLS, CDR2 YYNGEE. The CDR3 extends over 14 amino acids. CDR3 sequence: CASSVGVGNQPQHF. DNA for the CDR3: TGTGCCAGCAGCGTAGGGGTAGGCAATCAGCCCCAGCATTTT.

The rearrangement links TRBV7-8 to TRBJ1-2, with D possibly matching TRBD1 (5 bases). This CDR3 has 13 residues. Germline V lookup: CDR1 SGHVS, CDR2 FQNEAQ. V was cut by 4 bases and J by 7 bases, with 13 bases left in between. The CDR3 DNA follows: TGTGCCAGCAGCTCGGCGGGGGATCTTGGCTACACCTTC. Translating gives CASSSAGDLGYTF.

This clonotype was counted ten times or more. CDR3 sequence (DNA): TGTGCCAGCAGCCTGTATGATTTCTACGAGCAGTACGTC. Translated, it gives CASSLYDFYEQYV. The rearrangement joins TRBV7-3 to TRBJ2-7; D not resolved. Trimming left V 5 bases short and J 3 bases short, with 11 bases between. The CDR3 contains 13 residues. CDR1 is SGHTA, CDR2 FQGTGA, per germline.

This clonotype has a handful of counts. The rearrangement uses TRBV6-5 and TRBJ1-2, with D perhaps TRBD1 (6 bases). Trimming cost V 6 bases and J 7 bases, with 15 bases left between them. The length of the CDR3 is 13 residues. The germline gives CDR1 MNHEY, CDR2 SVGAGI. This CDR3 reads CASSRPRGVGYTF. The CDR3 region has the DNA TGTGCCAGCAGCCGCCCAAGGGGGGTTGGCTACACCTTC.

The chain combines TRBV9 with TRBJ2-5, with 7 bases fitting TRBD2. The CDR3 loop spans 15 amino acids. V shed 9 bases, J shed 1 base, and the junction held 12 bases outside the gene matches. Germline-derived CDR1 and CDR2 are SGDLS and YYNGEE. CDR3 loop: CATTNGGGAQETQYF. CDR3 nucleotide sequence: TGTGCCACCACAAACGGCGGGGGAGCCCAAGAGACCCAGTACTTC.

The chain recombines TRBV5-1 with TRBJ1-4; no definite D call. This CDR3 spans 14 amino acids. In germline, CDR1 is SGHRS, CDR2 YFSETQ. V gave up 0 bases and J gave up 3 bases, with 6 bases separating them. The CDR3 nucleotides read TGCGCCAGCAGCTTGGATCCCTCTAATGAAAAACTGTTTTTT. It is translated as CASSLDPSNEKLFF.

Only a few counts were recorded for this clonotype. This chain connects TRBV7-8 to TRBJ1-5, with a possible D match to TRBD1 (5 bases). V dropped 5 bases and J dropped 7 bases, with 18 bases sitting between them. CDR1 is SGHVS and CDR2 is FQNEAQ in the germline V gene. CDR3 size: 15 residues. The DNA of the CDR3 is TGTGCCAGCAGCCCTACTACTGACAGTGGGCAGCCCCAGCATTTT. It yields the protein CASSPTTDSGQPQHF.

V is TRBV7-2 and J is TRBJ1-4, with a tentative D call TRBD1 (6 bases). V lost 5 bases to trimming and J lost 8 bases, with 12 bases between them. The CDR3 has 13 amino acids. Per the germline V gene, CDR1 is SGHTA and CDR2 is FQGNSA. The DNA for the CDR3 is TGTGCCAGCAGCAAGGGGGTTACCGAAAAACTGTTTTTT. It specifies CASSKGVTEKLFF.

This clonotype was found a few times. The chain is built from TRBV20-1 and TRBJ2-5; a possible D gene is TRBD2 (6 bases). CDR3 size: 14 residues. CDR1 DFQATT and CDR2 SNEGSKA come from the germline V gene (reference sequence). The V gene lost 0 bases and the J gene lost 5 bases, with 13 bases spanning the gap. The CDR3 spells CSARDHGGGETQYF. The CDR3 bases are TGCAGTGCTAGAGATCACGGGGGTGGCGAGACCCAGTACTTC.

This chain uses TRBV11-2 with TRBJ2-7; 7 bases map to TRBD1. J lost 4 bases, V lost 5 bases, and 11 bases had no gene match. Germline assignment: CDR1 SGHAT and CDR2 FQNNGV. The CDR3 sequence is 15 residues long. The CDR3 nucleotides read TGTGCCAGCAGCAACGGGGCAGGGGGACGGTACGAGCAGTACTTC. It specifies CASSNGAGGRYEQYF.

The chain links TRBV12-3 or TRBV12-4 to TRBJ2-2; D tentatively reads TRBD1 or TRBD2 (5 bases each). The CDR3 covers 15 residues. V was trimmed by 3 bases and J by 1 base, leaving 9 bases between them. The CDR3 here is CASSLEDKNTGELFF. CDR3 bases: TGTGCCAGCAGTTTGGAGGACAAGAACACCGGGGAGCTGTTTTTT.

V gene TRBV4-1 combines with J gene TRBJ2-3; a possible D gene is TRBD1 (5 bases). This CDR3 has 15 residues. Trimming pared 4 bases from V and 5 bases from J, leaving 16 bases between. The germline V gene encodes CDR1 MGHRA and CDR2 YSYEKL. The DNA of the CDR3 is TGCGCCAGCAGCCCTTGGCAGGGTGGAAGAGATACGCAGTATTTT. It codes for CASSPWQGGRDTQYF.

This chain joins TRBV11-2 and TRBJ2-1, with 9 nucleotides matching TRBD2. CDR3 length equals 16 residues. Losses at the gene ends were 1 base for V and 4 bases for J; bases not matched to a gene: 5. Germline CDR1 is SGHAT and CDR2 is FQNNGV. CDR3 amino acids: CASSLVSGGDYNEQFF. DNA of the CDR3: TGTGCCAGCAGCTTAGTTAGCGGGGGTGATTACAATGAGCAGTTCTTC.

The chain couples TRBV5-1 to TRBJ2-5, with D perhaps TRBD2 (7 bases). Germline V gene data show CDR1 as SGHRS and CDR2 as YFSETQ. CDR3 length: 18 residues. Trimming removed 4 bases from V and 6 bases from J, with 28 bases in between. The DNA of the CDR3 is TGCGCCAGCAGCCCCCAACCGGCGGGGGCAACTCCGCAAAAGACCCAGTACTTC. Translation gives CASSPQPAGATPQKTQYF.

This clonotype was picked up a small number of times. The genes are TRBV29-1 and TRBJ2-5, with 16 bases lining up with TRBD2. This CDR3 region has 18 residues. V lost 7 bases to trimming and J lost 7 bases; unmatched junction nucleotides: 18. CDR1 is SQVTM and CDR2 is ANQGSEA in the germline V gene. For the CDR3, the DNA is TGCAGCGGGAAACACGGGACTAGCGGGGGGGCCTTCTGGGGGACCCAGTACTTC. Protein: CSGKHGTSGGAFWGTQYF.

The chain employs TRBV6-6 and TRBJ2-6; D not resolved. V lost 0 bases to trimming and J lost 3 bases, with 6 bases between them. CDR1 MNHNY and CDR2 SVGAGI come from the germline V gene (reference sequence). This CDR3 comprises 15 residues. The CDR3 sequence is CASSYSTVGANVLTF. The CDR3 DNA reads as TGTGCCAGCAGTTACTCAACAGTTGGGGCCAACGTCCTGACTTTC.

This clonotype was observed many times. The chain couples TRBV12-3 or TRBV12-4 to TRBJ2-5; unclear D gene. The germline V and J ends were trimmed by 5 bases and 5 bases, with 6 bases remaining between them. The length of the CDR3 is 11 residues. Written as DNA, the CDR3 is TGTGCCAGCAGTCCCTCCGAGACCCAGTACTTC. It specifies CASSPSETQYF.

This clonotype has just a few counts. V gene TRBV19 combines with J gene TRBJ1-1; tentatively, D is TRBD1 (6 bases). Per germline, CDR1 LNHDA and CDR2 SQIVND (reference sequence). The CDR3 runs to 18 residues. The ends were cut back, 10 bases at V and 3 bases at J, with 30 bases in the middle. The CDR3: CATRRGTTVTSRDTEAFF. CDR3 sequence (DNA): TGTGCCACCCGACGGGGGACAACCGTCACCTCGCGAGACACTGAAGCTTTCTTT.

This clonotype appeared many times. This chain uses TRBV7-9 with TRBJ2-2; D is possibly TRBD1 (7 bases). V lost 5 bases to trimming and J lost 5 bases, with 12 bases between them. The CDR3 is made up of 14 amino acids. In germline, CDR1 is SEHNR, CDR2 FQNEAQ (reference sequence). The CDR3 DNA reads as TGTGCCAGCAGCCTACAGGGGAGGACCGGGGAGCTGTTTTTT. It specifies CASSLQGRTGELFF. Complete variable domain (other parts from reference TRBV7-9 and TRBJ2-2): DTGVSQNPRHKITKRGQNVTFRCDPISEHNRLYWYRQTLGQGPEFLTYFQNEAQLEKSRLLSDRFSAERPKGSFSTLEIQRTEQGDSAMYLCASSLQGRTGELFFGEGSRLTVL.

This clonotype was detected a few times. The J gene is TRBJ2-1, the V gene TRBV20-1; D uncertain. The V gene's germline CDR1 is DFQATT and CDR2 SNEGSKA (reference sequence). Trimming left V 2 bases short and J 0 bases short, with 11 bases between. The CDR3 spans 15 residues. CDR3 in amino acids: CSARSSPTSYNEQFF. In DNA form, the CDR3 reads TGCAGTGCTAGAAGTTCCCCCACCTCCTACAATGAGCAGTTCTTC.

The rearrangement joins TRBV12-3 or TRBV12-4 to TRBJ1-5; the D is unclear. Trimming cost V 2 bases and J 3 bases, with 11 bases left between them. The CDR3 is 15 amino acids. The CDR3 region is CASSLSTNDNQPQHF. For the CDR3, the DNA is TGTGCCAGCAGTTTATCCACGAACGACAATCAGCCCCAGCATTTT.

This clonotype was counted a few times. CDR3 residues: CASSAQRHRALQFF. CDR3 DNA: TGTGCCAGTAGTGCCCAGAGACATCGGGCCTTACAGTTCTTC. The V call is TRBV19, the J call TRBJ2-1; D call uncertain. The germline CDR1 and CDR2 sequences are LNHDA and SQIVND (reference sequence). Trimming pared 5 bases from V and 13 bases from J, leaving 21 bases between. The CDR3 runs 14 residues.

This clonotype was seen more than once but under ten times. The rearrangement links TRBV4-1 to TRBJ1-6; no reliable D call. This CDR3 comprises 14 residues. CDR1 is MGHRA and CDR2 is YSYEKL in the germline V gene. V was shortened by 3 bases and J by 12 bases, with 15 bases between the two germline ends. The CDR3 is CASSHPDGGRPLHF. The DNA of the CDR3 is TGCGCCAGCAGCCACCCGGACGGTGGTCGACCCCTCCACTTT.

This clonotype was picked up many times. V and J are TRBV5-5 and TRBJ2-2; 13 nucleotides agree with TRBD2. The CDR3 loop spans 17 amino acids. Germline lookup yields CDR1 SGHKS and CDR2 YYEKEE (reference sequence). J gave up 7 bases and V 4 bases, and 10 bases lay outside the gene matches. CDR3 nucleotides: TGTGCCAGCAGCCTACAACTAGCGGGGGGGCCTGGCGGGGAGCTGTTTTTT. It codes for CASSLQLAGGPGGELFF.